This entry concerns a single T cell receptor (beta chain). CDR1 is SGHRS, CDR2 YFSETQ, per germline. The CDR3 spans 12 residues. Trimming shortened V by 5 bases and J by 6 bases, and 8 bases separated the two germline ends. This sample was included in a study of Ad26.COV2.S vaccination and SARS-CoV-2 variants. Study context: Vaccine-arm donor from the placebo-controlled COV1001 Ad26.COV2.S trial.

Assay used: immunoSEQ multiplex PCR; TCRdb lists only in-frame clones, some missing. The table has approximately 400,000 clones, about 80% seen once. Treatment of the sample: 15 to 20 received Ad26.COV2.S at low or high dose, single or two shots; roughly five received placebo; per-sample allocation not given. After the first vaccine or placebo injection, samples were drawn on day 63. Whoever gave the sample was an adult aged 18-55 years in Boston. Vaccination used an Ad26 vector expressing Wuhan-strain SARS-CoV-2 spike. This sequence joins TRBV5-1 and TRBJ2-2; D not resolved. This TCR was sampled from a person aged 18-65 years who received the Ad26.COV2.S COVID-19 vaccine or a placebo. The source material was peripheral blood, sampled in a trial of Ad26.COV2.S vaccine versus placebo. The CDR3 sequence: CASSAWAGELFF. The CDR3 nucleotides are TGCGCCAGCAGTGCGTGGGCCGGGGAGCTGTTTTTT. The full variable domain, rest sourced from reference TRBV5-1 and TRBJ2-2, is KAGVTQTPRYLIKTRGQQVTLSCSPISGHRSVSWYQQTPGQGLQFLFEYFSETQRNKGNFPGRFSGRQFSNSRSEMNVSTLELGDSALYLCASSAWAGELFFGEGSRLTVL.